One sample yielded the 8 T cell receptor beta chains listed below, sequenced in a study of T-cell memory formation after mild COVID-19. TCRdb re-called the 5' RACE reads with MiXCR, one entry per CDR3 protein. The data contain 300,000 to 400,000 distinct CDR3 sequences, roughly 13% of them seen just once; the ten biggest clones take up 20% to 25%. The specimen was PBMCs or a T cell subset sorted from them (not recorded which). These receptors all come from a man aged 18-30 years who had mild COVID-19 (a few samples of this study predate the infection). Cell type and time point are not known.

This clonotype was seen only a few times. The gene calls are TRBV11-2 and TRBJ2-5, with D possibly matching TRBD2 (6 bases). This CDR3 contains 14 residues. The germline gives CDR1 SGHAT, CDR2 FQNNGV. The V and J ends lost 1 base and 5 bases respectively, with 11 bases between them. The DNA of the CDR3 is TGTGCCAGCAGCTTAGCGGGCGGGGCCGAGACCCAGTACTTC. Translated: CASSLAGGAETQYF.

The chain links TRBV29-1 to TRBJ2-3, with a weak D call TRBD2 (5 bases). The CDR3 sequence is 11 residues long. Trimming shortened V by 6 bases and J by 9 bases, and 13 bases separated the two germline ends. Germline loops: CDR1 SQVTM, CDR2 ANQGSEA. The CDR3 nucleotides read TGCAGCGTCGATCGACCGGGGACGCAGTATTTT. Its protein is CSVDRPGTQYF.

This clonotype was seen repeatedly, ten times or more. The chain combines TRBV7-6 with TRBJ2-2; D may match TRBD1 or TRBD2 (5 bases each). There are 14 residues in the CDR3. Germline assignment: CDR1 SGHVS and CDR2 FNYEAQ. V was pared by 4 bases and J by 5 bases, with 11 bases between. The CDR3 DNA reads as TGTGCCAGCAGCTGGGACCTAGAGACCGGGGAGCTGTTTTTT. Protein sequence: CASSWDLETGELFF.

Only one count was recorded for this clonotype. This CDR3 is CASSGSHPYEQYV. In DNA, the CDR3 is TGTGCCAGCAGTGGGAGTCACCCCTACGAGCAGTACGTC. V gene TRBV2 combines with J gene TRBJ2-7; unclear D gene. The ends were cut back, 4 bases at V and 2 bases at J, with 9 bases in the middle. Germline assignment: CDR1 SNHLY and CDR2 FYNNEI. CDR3 length: 13 residues.

V is TRBV6-6 and J is TRBJ2-2, with D uncertain. Germline V gene sequence: CDR1 MNHNY, CDR2 SVGAGI (reference sequence). The CDR3 runs to 13 residues. V was shortened by 6 bases and J by 3 bases, with 8 bases between the two germline ends. The chain's CDR3 is CASSDTYTGELFF. CDR3 nucleotide sequence: TGTGCCAGCAGCGACACCTACACCGGGGAGCTGTTTTTT.

This clonotype was detected once. The gene calls are TRBV6-5 and TRBJ1-5; no firm D call. The CDR3 consists of 15 residues. V shed 6 bases and J shed 4 bases, with 16 bases lying between them. CDR1 is MNHEY, CDR2 SVGAGI, per germline. In DNA, the CDR3 is TGTGCCAGCAGGCTTTTCGGCAGCTTGAATCAGCCCCAGCATTTT. Protein product: CASRLFGSLNQPQHF.

This chain joins TRBV9 and TRBJ2-2; possibly TRBD2 for D (5 bases). Germline-derived CDR1 and CDR2 are SGDLS and YYNGEE. Trimming pared 4 bases from V and 6 bases from J, leaving 16 bases between. The CDR3 is made up of 15 amino acids. The CDR3 is CASSSDSWKAGELFF. DNA for the CDR3: TGTGCCAGCAGCTCGGACTCCTGGAAGGCCGGGGAGCTGTTTTTT.

This clonotype was seen more than once but under ten times. This sequence joins TRBV12-3 or TRBV12-4 and TRBJ2-1; no reliable D call. Trimming removed 6 bases at V and 8 bases at J, with 23 bases between. The CDR3 runs 16 residues. In nucleotides, the CDR3 is TGTGCCAGCAGGGAGATAAGGCGCGGTGGCTTGCATGAGCAGTTCTTC. This codes for CASREIRRGGLHEQFF.